The sequence of this T cell receptor beta chain was determined in a study of blood T cells in healthy people across ages. Study outcomes and limitations: The unsorted PBMCs prevented any conclusive comparison of naive versus antigen-experienced cells.

V lost 0 bases, J lost 6 bases, and 5 bases stayed unmatched. The CDR3 totals 14 residues. Germline V lookup: CDR1 SGHKS, CDR2 YYEKEE (reference sequence). Combining a sample-barcoded 5' primer with a J-beta primer mix, a second PCR ran for roughly 7 to 11 cycles. TCRdb called the 5' RACE reads again in MiXCR, with one record for every CDR3 protein. The table has roughly 1,800,000 distinct CDR3 sequences, approximately 50% seen once. At least 6 micrograms of total RNA were extracted per sample. This clonotype was recorded only once. The target antigen is unknown. The origin of this receptor is a woman aged 35 to 49 in good health. Sequences were obtained from blood. The chain is built from TRBV5-5 and TRBJ1-2, with TRBD1 matching over 7 bases. The CDR3 loop reads CASSLAGQNDGYTF. The DNA of the CDR3 is TGTGCCAGCAGCTTGGCGGGACAGAACGATGGCTACACCTTC.